This T cell receptor (beta chain) was captured by sequencing in a study of blood T cell repertoires in COVID-19. In the study overall: COVID-19 samples, acute and convalescent, were from the United States, Italy and Spain.

Original processing notes: Estimation of nucleated cell counts relied on the amplification of reference gene primers. TCRdb's table, derived via immunoSEQ multiplex PCR, lists solely in-frame clones and lacks some. V and J calls and clone size are those listed in that table; D and trimming were worked out from the DNA. The profile shows around 420,000 clones, roughly 86% of them singletons. Study members were between about 18 and 100 years old and lived in 20 to 25 US regions. Allocation to cohorts depended on clinical history reported by the participants. V was shortened by 3 bases and J by 0 bases, with 6 bases between the two germline ends. The CDR3 is 14 amino acids. From germline, CDR1 is MNHNS and CDR2 SASEGT.

This receptor was obtained from a woman in her 40s with acute COVID-19. The sequenced sample consisted of PBMCs or T cells enriched from blood (not recorded which). V usage is TRBV6-1 and J usage is TRBJ1-3, with D hard to call. As DNA, the CDR3 is TGTGCCAGCAGTGAGAGCCTCTCTGGAAACACCATATATTTT. As protein: CASSESLSGNTIYF.